The 15 T cell receptor beta chains below all came from one sample that was sequenced in a study of blood T cells in healthy people across ages. PCR was performed a second time for about 6 to 12 cycles using a sample-barcoded 5' primer and a J-beta primer mix. TCRdb re-derived calls from the 5' RACE reads in MiXCR, one entry per CDR3 protein. The data contain more than 800,000 distinct CDR3 sequences, about 30% of them singletons. The sample consisted of blood. Receptor source: a woman aged 80 or over in good health.

This clonotype was counted a few times. Just one base apart from a much larger clone, this may be a read error. The J gene is TRBJ2-3, the V gene TRBV29-1, with 7 positions matching TRBD1. The CDR3 extends over 13 amino acids. The germline CDR1 and CDR2 sequences are SQVTM and ANQGSEA. CDR3 nucleotide sequence: TGCGGCCGCGAGGGGGCTAGCACAGATACGCAGTATTTT. Its protein product is CGREGASTDTQYF.

This clonotype was seen at least ten times. CDR3 coding DNA: TGCAGTGCCCCTCCCCCGGGTCTCAATGAGCAGTTCTTC. This sequence encodes CSAPPPGLNEQFF. This chain uses TRBV20-1 with TRBJ2-1; D remains unclear. Germline values: CDR1 DFQATT, CDR2 SNEGSKA (reference sequence). V was shortened by 6 bases and J by 6 bases, with 15 bases between the two germline ends. The CDR3 contains 13 residues.

This clonotype has a count of ten or more. V gene TRBV3-1 combines with J gene TRBJ2-1, with 12 bases fitting TRBD2. Germline V gene data show CDR1 as LGHDT and CDR2 as YNNKEL (reference sequence). V gave up 0 bases and J gave up 8 bases; unmatched junction bases: 11. This CDR3 comprises 18 residues. The DNA of the CDR3 is TGTGCCAGCAGCCAAGAAAGGTCTAGCGGGGGGGCCCTTGATGAGCAGTTCTTC. It encodes CASSQERSSGGALDEQFF.

This clonotype was counted once. V and J are TRBV5-8 and TRBJ2-1, with D perhaps matching TRBD1 or TRBD2 (5 bases each). This CDR3 spans 14 amino acids. Trimming took 0 bases from V and 15 from J, leaving 19 bases between them. Germline V gives CDR1 SGHTS, CDR2 YDEGEE. In DNA form, the CDR3 reads TGTGCCAGCAGCTTGGGGGGGAGCGTGGCAGTTCGGTTCTTC. Protein: CASSLGGSVAVRFF. The full variable domain, with the rest looked up from reference TRBV5-8 and TRBJ2-1, is EAGVTQSPTHLIKTRGQQATLRCSPISGHTSVYWYQQALGLGLQFLLWYDEGEERNRGNFPPRFSGRQFPNYSSELNVNALELEDSALYLCASSLGGSVAVRFFGPGTRLTVL.

CDR3 sequence: CASSPGEGSAFF. The CDR3 region has the DNA TGTGCCAGCTCTCCTGGCGAGGGATCGGCTTTCTTT. The chain employs TRBV7-9 and TRBJ1-1, with unresolved D. Looked up from germline, CDR1 is SEHNR and CDR2 is FQNEAQ (reference sequence). With 8 bases removed from V and 11 bases from J, the gap between germline ends came to 18 bases. The CDR3 totals 12 residues.

The rearrangement joins TRBV6-2 or TRBV6-3 to TRBJ1-5; 7 nucleotides match TRBD1. Trimming removed 7 bases from V and 7 bases from J; junction bases left unmatched: 4. Germline V gene data show CDR1 as MNHEY and CDR2 as SVGEGT. The CDR3 consists of 12 residues. CDR3 sequence reads: CASTTGVQPQHF. DNA of the CDR3: TGTGCCAGCACTACAGGGGTCCAGCCCCAGCATTTT.

Worth noting for this clonotype: A much larger clone lies one base from this, so it may be a read error. This chain connects TRBV11-2 to TRBJ2-5; 8 nucleotides align to TRBD2. V lost 0 bases and J lost 11; bases outside the gene matches: 8. Germline V lookup: CDR1 SGHAT, CDR2 FQNNGV. The CDR3 loop spans 14 amino acids. The CDR3 DNA reads TGTGCCAGCAGCTTAGAGACGGGGGGGCCTGAGCAGTACTTC. Residues: CASSLETGGPEQYF.

Ten or more counts support this clonotype. The chain carries TRBV20-1 and TRBJ1-2; no reliable D call. Per the germline V gene, CDR1 is DFQATT and CDR2 is SNEGSKA (reference sequence). V gave up 6 bases and J gave up 4 bases, with 15 bases separating them. This CDR3 has 13 amino acids. The CDR3 loop reads CSALSPSGYGYTF. CDR3 bases: TGCAGTGCCCTGAGCCCTTCGGGCTATGGCTACACCTTC.

For this clonotype: The CDR3 does not close with the conserved phenylalanine or tryptophan, likely indicating a read error. The rearrangement links TRBV7-2 to TRBJ2-4; 7 nucleotides line up with TRBD1. Germline V gene data show CDR1 as SGHTA and CDR2 as FQGNSA. The CDR3 length is 15 residues. V shed 7 bases and J 0 bases; nucleotides not matched to a gene: 6. As DNA, the CDR3 is TGTACCAGCAAACTGGGACAGACAGCCAAAAACATTCAGTACTGC. It yields the protein CTSKLGQTAKNIQYC.

V and J are TRBV13 and TRBJ1-2, with D uncertain. The germline CDR1 and CDR2 sequences are PRHDT and FYEKMQ (reference sequence). The CDR3 length is 13 residues. Trimming removed 10 bases at V and 0 bases at J, with 12 bases between. The CDR3 coding sequence is TGTGCCACCGGCCGGGCAACTAACTATGGCTACACCTTC. It codes for CATGRATNYGYTF.

This clonotype was seen at least ten times. V usage is TRBV5-5 and J usage is TRBJ2-5, with no clear D. The CDR3 length is 13 residues. Germline V gene lookup returns CDR1 SGHKS and CDR2 YYEKEE (reference sequence). Deletions cut 7 bases from V and 1 base from J, with 11 bases between. The CDR3 bases are TGTGCCAGCTCCCGGGTGATCCAAGAGACCCAGTACTTC. Residues: CASSRVIQETQYF.

This clonotype was found a few times. As DNA, the CDR3 is TGTGCCAGCACCCCAAGGGCAGCACCTAACTATGGCTACACCTTC. This translates into CASTPRAAPNYGYTF. J is TRBJ1-2 and V is TRBV7-7; D is unclear. CDR3 size: 15 residues. Trimming took off 7 bases at V and 0 bases at J, with 15 bases between the two ends. Germline CDR1 and CDR2: SSHAT and FNYEAQ (reference sequence).

The table lists this clonotype with many counts. The chain recombines TRBV20-1 with TRBJ2-7; D may match TRBD1 or TRBD2 (5 bases each). The germline gives CDR1 DFQATT, CDR2 SNEGSKA (reference sequence). V gave up 3 bases and J gave up 5 bases, with 8 bases separating them. There are 11 residues in the CDR3. CDR3 coding DNA: TGCAGTGCTAGGGGGGAGAACGAGCAGTACTTC. It is translated as CSARGENEQYF.

This clonotype was recorded many times. The chain joins TRBV15 to TRBJ2-7, with D perhaps assigned TRBD1 or TRBD2 (5 bases each). Per the germline V gene, CDR1 is LNHNV and CDR2 is YYDKDF (reference sequence). Trimming stripped 4 bases from V and 1 base from J, with 11 bases between. The CDR3 is made up of 14 amino acids. This CDR3 reads CATSTGRGSYEQYF. Here the CDR3 DNA reads TGTGCCACCAGCACGGGACGGGGATCCTACGAGCAGTACTTC.

In the case of this clonotype: A much more abundant neighbour one base away suggests this may be a read error. The chain couples TRBV4-1 to TRBJ2-7, with TRBD2 identical over 9 bases. Gene TRBJ2-5 matches the end of the DNA better, so the J call may be wrong. CDR3 length: 16 amino acids. Germline V CDR1 and CDR2: MGHRA, YSYEKL. The CDR3 DNA sequence: TGCGCCAGCAGCCAAGCCCGAGCGGGGGGCGGGGAGACCCAGTACTTC. This encodes CASSQARAGGGETQYF.